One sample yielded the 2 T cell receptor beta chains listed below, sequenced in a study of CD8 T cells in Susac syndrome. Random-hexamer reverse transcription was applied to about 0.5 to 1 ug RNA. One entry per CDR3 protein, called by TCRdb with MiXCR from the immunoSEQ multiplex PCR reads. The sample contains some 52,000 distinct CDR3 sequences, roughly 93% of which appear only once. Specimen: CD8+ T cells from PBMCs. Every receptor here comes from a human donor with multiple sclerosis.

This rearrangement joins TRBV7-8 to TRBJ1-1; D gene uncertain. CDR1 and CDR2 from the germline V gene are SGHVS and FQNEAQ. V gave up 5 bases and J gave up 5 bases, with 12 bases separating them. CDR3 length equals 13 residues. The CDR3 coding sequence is TGTGCCAGCAGCACGGAGGACGGAACTGAAGCTTTCTTT. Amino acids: CASSTEDGTEAFF. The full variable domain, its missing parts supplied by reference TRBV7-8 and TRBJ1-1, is GAGVSQSPRYKVAKRGQDVALRCDPISGHVSLFWYQQALGQGPEFLTYFQNEAQLDKSGLPSDRFFAERPEGSVSTLKIQRTQQEDSAVYLCASSTEDGTEAFFGQGTRLTVV.

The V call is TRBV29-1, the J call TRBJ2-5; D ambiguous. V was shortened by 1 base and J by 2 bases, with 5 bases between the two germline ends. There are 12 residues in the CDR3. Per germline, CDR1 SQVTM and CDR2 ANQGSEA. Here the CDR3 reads CSVEGVQETQYF. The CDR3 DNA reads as TGCAGCGTTGAAGGTGTGCAAGAGACCCAGTACTTC.